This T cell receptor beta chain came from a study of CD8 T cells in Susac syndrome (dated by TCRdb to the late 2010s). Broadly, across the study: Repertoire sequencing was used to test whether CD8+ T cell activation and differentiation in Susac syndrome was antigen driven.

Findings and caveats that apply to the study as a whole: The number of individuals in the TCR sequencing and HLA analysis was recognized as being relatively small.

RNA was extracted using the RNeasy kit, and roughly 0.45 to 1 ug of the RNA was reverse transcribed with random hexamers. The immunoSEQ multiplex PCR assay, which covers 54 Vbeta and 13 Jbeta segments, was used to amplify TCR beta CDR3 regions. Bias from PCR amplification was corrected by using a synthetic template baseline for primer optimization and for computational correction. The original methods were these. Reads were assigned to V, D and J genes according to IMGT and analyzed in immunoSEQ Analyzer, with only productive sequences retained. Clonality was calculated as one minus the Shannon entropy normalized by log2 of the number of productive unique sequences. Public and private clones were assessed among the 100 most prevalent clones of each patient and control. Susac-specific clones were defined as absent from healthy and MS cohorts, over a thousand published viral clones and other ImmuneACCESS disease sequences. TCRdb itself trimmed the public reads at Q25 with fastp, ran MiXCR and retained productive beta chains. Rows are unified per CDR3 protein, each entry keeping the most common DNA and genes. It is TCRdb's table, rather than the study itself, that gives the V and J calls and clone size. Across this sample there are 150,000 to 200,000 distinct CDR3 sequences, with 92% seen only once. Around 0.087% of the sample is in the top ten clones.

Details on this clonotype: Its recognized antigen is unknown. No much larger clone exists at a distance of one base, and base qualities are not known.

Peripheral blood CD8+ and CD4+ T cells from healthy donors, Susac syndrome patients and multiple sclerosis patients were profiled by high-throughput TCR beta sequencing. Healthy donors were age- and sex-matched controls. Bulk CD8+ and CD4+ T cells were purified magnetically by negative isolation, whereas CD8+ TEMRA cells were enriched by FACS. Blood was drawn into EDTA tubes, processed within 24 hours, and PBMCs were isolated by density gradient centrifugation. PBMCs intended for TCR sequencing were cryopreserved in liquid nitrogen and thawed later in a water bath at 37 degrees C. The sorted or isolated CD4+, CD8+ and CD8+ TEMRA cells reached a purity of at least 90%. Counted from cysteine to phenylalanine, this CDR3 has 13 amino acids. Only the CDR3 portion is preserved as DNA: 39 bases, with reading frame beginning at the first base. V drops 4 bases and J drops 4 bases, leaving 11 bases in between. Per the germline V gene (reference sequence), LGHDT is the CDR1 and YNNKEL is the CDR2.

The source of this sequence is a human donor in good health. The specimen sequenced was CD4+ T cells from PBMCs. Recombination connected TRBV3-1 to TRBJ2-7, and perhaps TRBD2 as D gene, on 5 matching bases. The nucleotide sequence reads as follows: TGTGCCAGCAGCCGAGCCCCGGGGTACGAGCAGTACTTC. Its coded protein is CASSRAPGYEQYF.